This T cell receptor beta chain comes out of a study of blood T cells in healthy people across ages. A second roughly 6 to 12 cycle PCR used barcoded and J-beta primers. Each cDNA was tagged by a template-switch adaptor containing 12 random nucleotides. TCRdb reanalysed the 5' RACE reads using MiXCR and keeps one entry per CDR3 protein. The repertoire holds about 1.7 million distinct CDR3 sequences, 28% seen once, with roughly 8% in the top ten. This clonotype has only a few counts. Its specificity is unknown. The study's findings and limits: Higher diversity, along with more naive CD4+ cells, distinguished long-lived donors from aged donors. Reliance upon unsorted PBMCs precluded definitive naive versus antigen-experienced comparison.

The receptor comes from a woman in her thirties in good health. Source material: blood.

The chain's CDR3 is CASSAGGGTTETQYF. The CDR3 DNA reads TGTGCCAGCAGCGCAGGTGGGGGGACGACAGAGACCCAGTACTTC. The rearrangement joins TRBV9 to TRBJ2-5; D may be TRBD2 (6 bases). Trimming stripped 3 bases from V and 4 bases from J, with 16 bases between. The CDR3 covers 15 residues. The germline V gene encodes CDR1 SGDLS and CDR2 YYNGEE.